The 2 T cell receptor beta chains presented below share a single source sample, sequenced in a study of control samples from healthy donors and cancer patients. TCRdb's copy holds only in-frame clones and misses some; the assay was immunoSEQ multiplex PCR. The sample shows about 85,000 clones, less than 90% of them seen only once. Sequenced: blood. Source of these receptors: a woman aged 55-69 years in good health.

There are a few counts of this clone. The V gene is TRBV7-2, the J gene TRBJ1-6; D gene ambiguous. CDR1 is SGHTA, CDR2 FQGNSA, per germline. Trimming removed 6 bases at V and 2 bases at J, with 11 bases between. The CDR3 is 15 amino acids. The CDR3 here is CASRPGEPYNSPLHF. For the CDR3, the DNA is TGTGCCAGCAGACCAGGAGAGCCCTATAATTCACCCCTCCACTTT.

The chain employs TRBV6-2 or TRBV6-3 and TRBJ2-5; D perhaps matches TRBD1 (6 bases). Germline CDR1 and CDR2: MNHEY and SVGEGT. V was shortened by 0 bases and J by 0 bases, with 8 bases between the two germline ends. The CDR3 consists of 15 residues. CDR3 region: CASSYSKGDQETQYF. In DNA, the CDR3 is TGTGCCAGCAGTTACTCGAAGGGGGACCAAGAGACCCAGTACTTC.